Described below is a single TCR beta chain sequence and its context. The DNA is omitted, as the CDR3 cannot be located on it reliably, and the CDR3 follows TCRdb's listing. The data are from a study of blood T cell repertoires in COVID-19. The CDR3 is 19 amino acids long, termini counted. Libraries were prepared by immunoSEQ multiplex PCR; TCRdb keeps only in-frame clonotypes and omits some of them. The repertoire holds over 80,000 clones, with more than 75% as singletons. Sequenced sample: peripheral blood. The origin of this receptor is a man aged 50-60 years with acute or convalescent COVID-19. The V call is TRBV21-1, the J call TRBJ2-1; TRBD1 is the table's D call, not checked against the DNA. TRBV21-1 is a pseudogene segment. The CDR3 protein is CASSKALGVGTGAPGEQFF.